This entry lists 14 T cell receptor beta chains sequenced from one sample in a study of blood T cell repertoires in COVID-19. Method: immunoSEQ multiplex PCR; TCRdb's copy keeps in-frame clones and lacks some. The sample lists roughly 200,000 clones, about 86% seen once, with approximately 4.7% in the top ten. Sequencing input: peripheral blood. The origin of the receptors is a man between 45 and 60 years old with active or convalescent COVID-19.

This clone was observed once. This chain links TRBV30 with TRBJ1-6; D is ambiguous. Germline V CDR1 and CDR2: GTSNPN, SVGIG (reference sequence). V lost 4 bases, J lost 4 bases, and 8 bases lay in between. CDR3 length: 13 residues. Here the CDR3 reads CAWTDIYNSPLHF. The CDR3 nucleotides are TGTGCCTGGACCGACATATATAATTCACCCCTCCACTTT.

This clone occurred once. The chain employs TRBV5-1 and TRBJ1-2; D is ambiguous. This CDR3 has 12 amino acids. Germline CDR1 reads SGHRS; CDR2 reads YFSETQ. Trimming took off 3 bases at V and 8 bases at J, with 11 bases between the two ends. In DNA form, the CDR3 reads TGCGCCAGCAGCTCGGACCCGGGGGGCTACACCTTC. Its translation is CASSSDPGGYTF.

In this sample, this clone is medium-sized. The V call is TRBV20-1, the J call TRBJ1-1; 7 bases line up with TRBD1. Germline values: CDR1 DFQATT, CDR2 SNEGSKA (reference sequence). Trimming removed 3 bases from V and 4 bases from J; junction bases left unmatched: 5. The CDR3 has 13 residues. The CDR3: CSASVGQITEAFF. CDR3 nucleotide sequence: TGCAGTGCTAGTGTGGGACAGATCACTGAAGCTTTCTTT.

The CDR3 loop is CASSEISGSSYNSPLHF. Written as DNA, the CDR3 is TGTGCCAGCAGTGAAATTAGCGGGAGCTCCTATAATTCACCCCTCCACTTT. The gene calls are TRBV6-1 and TRBJ1-6; D remains unclear. Between the trimmed V and J ends, which lost 2 bases and 0 bases, there was a span of 11 bases. The CDR3 runs 17 residues. Germline V CDR1 and CDR2: MNHNS, SASEGT.

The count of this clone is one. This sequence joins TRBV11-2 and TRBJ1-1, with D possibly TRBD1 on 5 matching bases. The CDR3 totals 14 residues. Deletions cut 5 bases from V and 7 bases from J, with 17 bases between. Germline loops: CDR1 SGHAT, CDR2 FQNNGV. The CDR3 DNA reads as TGTGCCAGCAGCCCAGTGGGGGAGCGGGGTGAAGCTTTCTTT. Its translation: CASSPVGERGEAFF.

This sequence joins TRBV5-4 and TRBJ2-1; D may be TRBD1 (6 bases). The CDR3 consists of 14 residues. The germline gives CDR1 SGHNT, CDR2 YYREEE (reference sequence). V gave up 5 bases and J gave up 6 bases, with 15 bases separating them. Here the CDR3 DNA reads TGTGCCAGCAGGGCGACAGGAGTTGTCAATGAGCAGTTCTTC. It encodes CASRATGVVNEQFF. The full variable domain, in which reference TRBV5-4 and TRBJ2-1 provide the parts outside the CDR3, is ETGVTQSPTHLIKTRGQQVTLRCSSQSGHNTVSWYQQALGQGPQFIFQYYREEENGRGNFPPRFSGLQFPNYSSELNVNALELDDSALYLCASRATGVVNEQFFGPGTRLTVL.

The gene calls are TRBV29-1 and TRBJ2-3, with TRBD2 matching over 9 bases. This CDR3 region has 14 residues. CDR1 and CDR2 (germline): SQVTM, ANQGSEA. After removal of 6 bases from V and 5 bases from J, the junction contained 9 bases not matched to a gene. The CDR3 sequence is CSVHGRGGLDTQYF. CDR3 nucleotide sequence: TGCAGCGTACACGGGCGGGGGGGCCTAGATACGCAGTATTTT.

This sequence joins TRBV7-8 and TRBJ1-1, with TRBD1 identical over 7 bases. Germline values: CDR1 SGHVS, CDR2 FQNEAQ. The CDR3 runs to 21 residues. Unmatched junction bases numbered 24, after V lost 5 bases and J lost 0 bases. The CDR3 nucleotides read TGTGCCAGCAGCCCCCACAAAACTTTAGCACAGGGGCCCCAACTGAACACTGAAGCTTTCTTT. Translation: CASSPHKTLAQGPQLNTEAFF.

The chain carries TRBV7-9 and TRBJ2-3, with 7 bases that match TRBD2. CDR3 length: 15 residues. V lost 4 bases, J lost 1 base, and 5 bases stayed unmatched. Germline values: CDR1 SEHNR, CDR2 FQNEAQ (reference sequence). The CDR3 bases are TGTGCCAGCAGCTCCTACAGCGGGGGCACAGATACGCAGTATTTT. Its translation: CASSSYSGGTDTQYF.

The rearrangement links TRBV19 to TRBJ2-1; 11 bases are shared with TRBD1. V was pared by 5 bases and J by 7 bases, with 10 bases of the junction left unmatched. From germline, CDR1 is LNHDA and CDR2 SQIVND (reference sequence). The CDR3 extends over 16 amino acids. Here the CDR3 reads CASSGPDRGRRNEQFF. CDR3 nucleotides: TGTGCCAGTAGTGGCCCGGACAGGGGGCGCCGGAATGAGCAGTTCTTC.

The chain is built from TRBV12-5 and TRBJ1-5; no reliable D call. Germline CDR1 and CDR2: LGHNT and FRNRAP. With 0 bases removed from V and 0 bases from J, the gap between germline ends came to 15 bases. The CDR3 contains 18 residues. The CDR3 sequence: CASGLVRRGLFSNQPQHF. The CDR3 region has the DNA TGTGCTAGTGGTTTGGTACGAAGAGGACTGTTTAGCAATCAGCCCCAGCATTTT.

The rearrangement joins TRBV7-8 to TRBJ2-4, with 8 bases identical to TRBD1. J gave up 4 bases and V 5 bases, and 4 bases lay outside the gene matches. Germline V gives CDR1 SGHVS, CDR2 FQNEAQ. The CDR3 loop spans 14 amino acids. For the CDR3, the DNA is TGTGCCAGCAGCCTCACAGGGGGAAAAAACATTCAGTACTTC. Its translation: CASSLTGGKNIQYF.

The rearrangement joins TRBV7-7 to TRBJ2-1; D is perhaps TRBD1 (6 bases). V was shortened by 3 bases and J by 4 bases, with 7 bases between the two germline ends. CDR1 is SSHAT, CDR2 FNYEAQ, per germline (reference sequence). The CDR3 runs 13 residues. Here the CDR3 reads CASSLGQYNEQFF. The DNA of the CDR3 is TGTGCCAGCAGCTTGGGACAATACAATGAGCAGTTCTTC.

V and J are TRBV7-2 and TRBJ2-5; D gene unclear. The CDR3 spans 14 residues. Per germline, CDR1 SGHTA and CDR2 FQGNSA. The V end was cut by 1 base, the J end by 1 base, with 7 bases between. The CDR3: CASSLVELQETQYF. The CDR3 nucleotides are TGTGCCAGCAGCTTAGTAGAACTCCAAGAGACCCAGTACTTC.